This T cell receptor beta chain stems from a study of blood T cell repertoires in COVID-19. CDR3 length: 17 residues. V shed 3 bases, J shed 4 bases, and the junction held 8 bases outside the gene matches. Germline-derived CDR1 and CDR2 are SGHRS and YFSETQ. The table came from immunoSEQ multiplex PCR; TCRdb's copy has only in-frame clones and leaves some out. The sample lists roughly 230,000 clones; nearly 90% were seen once. The chain recombines TRBV5-1 with TRBJ2-2, with 11 nucleotides matching TRBD2. The sample consisted of PBMCs or T cells enriched from blood (not recorded which). The TCR comes from a woman in her 30s with acute COVID-19. In DNA, the CDR3 is TGCGCCAGCAGCTCGATAGCGGGGGGGCCGAGCACCGGGGAGCTGTTTTTT. Translated, it gives CASSSIAGGPSTGELFF.